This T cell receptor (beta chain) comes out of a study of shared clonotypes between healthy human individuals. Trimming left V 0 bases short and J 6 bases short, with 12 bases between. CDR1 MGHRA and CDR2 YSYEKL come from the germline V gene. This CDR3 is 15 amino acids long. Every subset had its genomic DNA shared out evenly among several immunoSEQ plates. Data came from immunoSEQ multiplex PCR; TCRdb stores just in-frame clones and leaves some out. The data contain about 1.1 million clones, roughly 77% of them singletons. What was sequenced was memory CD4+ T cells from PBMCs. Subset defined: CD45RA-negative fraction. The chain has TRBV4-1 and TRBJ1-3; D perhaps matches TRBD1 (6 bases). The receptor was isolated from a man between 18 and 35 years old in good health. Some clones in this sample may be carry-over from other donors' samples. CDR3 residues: CASSQDSGGANTIYF. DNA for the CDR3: TGCGCCAGCAGCCAAGATAGCGGGGGGGCAAACACCATATATTTT.